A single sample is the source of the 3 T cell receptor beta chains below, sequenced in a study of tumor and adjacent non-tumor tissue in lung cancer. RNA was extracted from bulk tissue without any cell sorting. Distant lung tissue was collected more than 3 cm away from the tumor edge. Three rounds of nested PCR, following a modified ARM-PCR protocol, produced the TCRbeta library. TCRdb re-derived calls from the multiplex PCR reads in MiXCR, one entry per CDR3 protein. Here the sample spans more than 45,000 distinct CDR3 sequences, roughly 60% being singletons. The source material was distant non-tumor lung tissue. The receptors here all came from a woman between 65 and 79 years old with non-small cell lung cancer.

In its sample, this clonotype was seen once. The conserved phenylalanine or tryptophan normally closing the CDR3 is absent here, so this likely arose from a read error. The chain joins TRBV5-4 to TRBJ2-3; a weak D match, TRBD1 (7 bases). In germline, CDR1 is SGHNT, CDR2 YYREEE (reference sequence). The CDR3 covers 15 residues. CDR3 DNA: TGTGCCGGCAGTGCAGGGGGGCAGAGCACAGATACGCAGTATCTT. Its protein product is CAGSAGGQSTDTQYL.

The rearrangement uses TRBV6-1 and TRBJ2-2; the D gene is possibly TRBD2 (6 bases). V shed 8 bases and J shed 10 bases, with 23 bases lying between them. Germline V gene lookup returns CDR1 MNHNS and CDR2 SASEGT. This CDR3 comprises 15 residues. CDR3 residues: CASCVQTGVGEELFF. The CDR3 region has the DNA TGTGCCAGCTGTGTACAGACGGGGGTCGGCGAGGAGCTGTTTTTT.

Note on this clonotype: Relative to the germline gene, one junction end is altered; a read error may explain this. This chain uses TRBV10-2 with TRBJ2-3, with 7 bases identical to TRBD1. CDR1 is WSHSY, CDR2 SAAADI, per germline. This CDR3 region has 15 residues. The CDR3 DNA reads TGCGCCAACAGGATATCGGGCCTCGGGACAGATACACAGTATTTT. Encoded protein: CANRISGLGTDTQYF.